This TCR beta chain was found in a study of T cells in Graves' hyperthyroidism and ophthalmopathy. This clonotype was detected ten times or more. Germline-derived CDR1 and CDR2 are SNHLY and FYNNEI. V was trimmed by 3 bases and J by 0 bases, leaving 9 bases between them. The CDR3 runs to 15 residues. Regions amplified from RNA transcripts were the TCR beta CDR3 regions. The TCR CDR3 was amplified in a first-round RT-PCR using the HTBI primer set. TCRdb independently ran MiXCR on the multiplex PCR reads; one entry per CDR3 protein. Among 300,000 to 400,000 distinct CDR3 sequences listed, approximately 17% were seen once.

Sequences were obtained from blood. The receptor was derived from a man aged 18 to 29 with Graves' ophthalmopathy. This chain links TRBV2 with TRBJ1-5; D not certain. Here the CDR3 reads CASSDGWVSNQPQHF. For the CDR3, the DNA is TGTGCCAGCAGTGATGGTTGGGTTAGCAATCAGCCCCAGCATTTT.